A single sample is the source of the 2 T cell receptor beta chains below, sequenced in a study of cytomegalovirus exposure and HLA in healthy donors. A multiplex PCR was run with 60 Vbeta primers and 13 Jbeta primers. Here immunoSEQ multiplex PCR was the method, and the copy in TCRdb shows in-frame clones only, minus some. The sample gives roughly 100,000 clones, approximately 82% of which show up once; 2.5% is in the top ten. Material for sequencing was PBMCs. The origin of the receptors is a middle-aged man in good health and CMV-seronegative.

This clone was observed a handful of times. The V call is TRBV21-1, the J call TRBJ2-1; the table's D gene call, TRBD1, was not cross checked with the DNA. TRBV21-1 constitutes a pseudogene. The CDR3 is 16 amino acids. The CDR3 is CASSKESRGVNNEQFF. CDR3 DNA: TGTGCCAGCAGCAAAGAGTCAAGGGGCGTCAACAATGAGCAGTTCTTC.

The rearrangement joins TRBV7-6 to TRBJ1-1; tentatively, D is TRBD1 (6 bases). Germline V gene data show CDR1 as SGHVS and CDR2 as FNYEAQ. V was shortened by 5 bases and J by 3 bases, with 13 bases between the two germline ends. The CDR3 length is 14 residues. For the CDR3, the DNA is TGTGCCAGCAGCCTAGAGGGGGTTTACACTGAAGCTTTCTTT. It codes for CASSLEGVYTEAFF.